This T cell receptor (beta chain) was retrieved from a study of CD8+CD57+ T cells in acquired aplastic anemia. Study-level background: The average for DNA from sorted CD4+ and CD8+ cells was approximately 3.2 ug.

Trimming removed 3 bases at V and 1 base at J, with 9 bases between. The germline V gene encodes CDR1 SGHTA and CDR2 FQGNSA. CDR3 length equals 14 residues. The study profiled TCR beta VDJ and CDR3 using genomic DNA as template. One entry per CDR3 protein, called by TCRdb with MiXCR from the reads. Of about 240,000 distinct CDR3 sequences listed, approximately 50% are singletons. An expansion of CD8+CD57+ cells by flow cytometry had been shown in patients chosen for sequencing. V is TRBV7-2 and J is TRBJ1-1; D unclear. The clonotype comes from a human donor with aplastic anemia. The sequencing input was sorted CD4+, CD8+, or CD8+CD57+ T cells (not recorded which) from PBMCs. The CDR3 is CASSFRTQNTEAFF. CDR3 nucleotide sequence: TGTGCCAGCAGCTTTAGGACGCAGAACACTGAAGCTTTCTTT.